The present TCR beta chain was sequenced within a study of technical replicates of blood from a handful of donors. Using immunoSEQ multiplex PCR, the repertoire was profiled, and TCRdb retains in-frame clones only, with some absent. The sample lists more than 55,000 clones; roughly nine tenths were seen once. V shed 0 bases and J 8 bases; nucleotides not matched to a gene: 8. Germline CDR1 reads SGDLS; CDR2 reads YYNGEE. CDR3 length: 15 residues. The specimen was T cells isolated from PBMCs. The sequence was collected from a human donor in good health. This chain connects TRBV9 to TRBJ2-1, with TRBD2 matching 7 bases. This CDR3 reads CASSVGEPGGDEQFF. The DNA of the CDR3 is TGTGCCAGCAGCGTAGGTGAGCCGGGAGGTGATGAGCAGTTCTTC.